Here is one TCR beta chain with its context. Its target is unknown. This sample is part of a study of cytomegalovirus exposure and HLA in healthy donors. Looking at the study overall: The same platform was used for the 120 validation repertoires and the 600 to 850 first-cohort repertoires, a later analysis reported. Study-level points and caveats: Cytomegalovirus association was assigned to approximately 160 TCR beta chains.

V shed 1 base, J shed 7 bases, and the junction held 6 bases outside the gene matches. Per germline, CDR1 MGHRA and CDR2 YSYEKL. The CDR3 runs 15 residues. TCRdb's table, derived via immunoSEQ multiplex PCR, lists solely in-frame clones and lacks some. The sample yields roughly 60,000 clones, roughly nine tenths seen once. The source of this sequence is a woman aged 25-40 years in good health and CMV-seronegative. The V call is TRBV4-1, the J call TRBJ1-5; 8 nucleotides line up with TRBD1. The sequenced sample was PBMCs. Written as DNA, the CDR3 is TGCGCCAGCAGCCAAGGGGACAGGTCAATCCAGCCCCAGCATTTT. This codes for CASSQGDRSIQPQHF.